This T cell receptor beta chain was captured in a study of OX40 agonist ivuxolimab in advanced cancers. About the full investigation: Ivuxolimab, which targeted the costimulatory receptor OX40 (CD134), was an agonistic, fully human IgG2 monoclonal antibody. Three dose-escalation patients achieved partial responses, one with hepatocellular carcinoma and two with cutaneous melanoma. Of the approximately 54 dose-escalation patients, hepatocellular carcinoma was present in some 19, melanoma in roughly 15, renal cell carcinoma in 9 and head and neck cancer in 9. Prior anti-PD-1, anti-PD-L1 or anti-CTLA-4 therapy was permitted, and 30% to 45% of dose-escalation patients had received checkpoint inhibitors. Intravenous ivuxolimab was administered to patients every 2 weeks at six dose levels: 0.01, 0.1, 0.3, 1.5, 3 and 10 mg/kg. Peripheral TCRbeta sequencing aimed to test whether ivuxolimab altered TCR sequence diversity and caused clonal T-cell expansion. The dose-escalation cohort was over 70% male with a mean age of approximately 60 years, ranging from about 23 to 85. The paper describes the monotherapy dose-escalation part (N ≈ 51 patients) of the phase I trial of ivuxolimab. The paper as a whole reports these results and caveats: Low levels of normalized T-cell clonal expansion were also seen in some nonresponding patients. After ivuxolimab, expanded clones were on average more numerous among CD8+ T cells than among CD4+ T cells. In partial responders in the 0.1-3.0 mg/kg groups, normalized peripheral clonal expansion was found to be among the lowest, especially among CD8+ T cells. Antigen specificity was not determined for the clonally expanded peripheral T cells. At doses of 0.1 to 3.0 mg/kg, clonal expansion of both CD4+ and CD8+ T cells in blood was seen between baseline and week 6.

Turning to this clone: Its antigen specificity is not known. No much larger clone is present one base from it, and per-base qualities are unavailable.

Per the germline V gene, ENHRY is the CDR1 and SYGVKD is the CDR2. Trimming removed 2 bases from V and 0 bases from J, leaving 13 bases between the germline ends. Spanning cysteine to phenylalanine, the CDR3 consists of 16 amino acids. Only CDR3 DNA is held: 48 bases, read in frame from base 1. For sequencing of the TCRbeta CDR3 region, genomic DNA was extracted from the sorted cells. The immunoSEQ Assay was used for sequencing of TCRbeta CDR3 regions. Entries here come from immuneACCESS through TCRdb and include only in-frame sequences with V and J called. Some clones fail to appear in such tables; in the studies checked, an unresolved V gene covers under half of the shortfall, and the cause of the remainder is unknown. Across this sample there are about 64,000 clones, with more than 85% seen only once. The biggest ten clones account for 0.35% to 0.55% of the sample. The trial excluded patients who had a history of autoimmune disease or who were on systemic immunosuppression. Peripheral blood for TCR sequencing was collected from all dose cohorts at baseline, on cycle 4 day 1, and on cycle 7 day 1. The samples were drawn from a first-in-human, open-label, multicenter phase I dose-escalation trial of ivuxolimab. Adults with locally advanced or metastatic head and neck squamous cell, hepatocellular, melanoma or renal cell carcinoma were enrolled in the trial. Before TCR sequencing, CD4+ and CD8+ T cells were separately sorted from peripheral blood.

Source: CD4+ or CD8+ T cells sorted from blood, taken in a trial of the OX40 agonist ivuxolimab. This receptor was identified in an adult with an advanced solid tumor such as melanoma, head and neck, liver or kidney cancer. The rearrangement combines TRBV10-3 with TRBJ1-1, and TRBD1 may be the D gene, going by 5 matching bases. The CDR3 here reads CAISEPPGRMNTEAFF. The nucleotide sequence is TGTGCCATCAGTGAGCCCCCGGGACGGATGAACACTGAAGCTTTCTTT.